Each of the 27 T cell receptor beta chains below was sequenced from the same sample in a study of early T cells in non-severe SARS-CoV-2 infection. TCRdb recomputed calls from the 5' RACE reads with MiXCR, one row per CDR3 protein. Of about 64,000 distinct CDR3 sequences in the sample, around 4.9% were seen once. The specimen was whole blood. The source of these receptors is an adult who was a healthcare worker with PCR-confirmed SARS-CoV-2 infection or an uninfected control (not recorded which).

By sample share, this clonotype is large (0.1 to 1%). J is TRBJ2-1 and V is TRBV7-8, with unresolved D. CDR3 size: 13 residues. Germline CDR1 reads SGHVS; CDR2 reads FQNEAQ. V lost 1 base and J lost 5, with 6 bases in between. The DNA of the CDR3 is TGTGCCAGCAGCTTAGAAGGCCACAATGAGCAGTTCTTC. Its protein is CASSLEGHNEQFF.

This clonotype was detected ten times or more. The gene calls are TRBV21-1 and TRBJ1-5; TRBD1, the table's D call, lacks a check against the DNA. TRBV21-1 is assigned pseudogene status. The CDR3 contains 18 residues. CDR3: CASSKGGPLGTYHQPQHF. The CDR3 DNA is TGTGCCAGCAGCAAAGGAGGCCCCCTAGGCACCTATCATCAGCCCCAGCATTTT.

This sequence joins TRBV28 and TRBJ1-5; 10 bases match TRBD1. Germline V gene sequence: CDR1 MDHEN, CDR2 SYDVKM. CDR3 length: 14 amino acids. V trimming: 6 bases; J trimming: 11 bases; junction bases outside the gene matches: 10. For the CDR3, the DNA is TGTGCCAGCAGGGGAAGACAGGGGGCTAGGTCCCAGCATTTT. This translates into CASRGRQGARSQHF.

The sample holds many counts of this clonotype. The V and J genes are TRBV27 and TRBJ1-6; D is possibly TRBD1 (5 bases). Between the trimmed V and J ends, which lost 2 bases and 10 bases, there was a span of 15 bases. The length of the CDR3 is 15 residues. The germline CDR1 and CDR2 sequences are MNHEY and SMNVEV (reference sequence). The CDR3 DNA is TGTGCCAGCAGTTTAGACGGTTGGGGGAGATCACCCCTCCACTTT. Translation gives CASSLDGWGRSPLHF.

In its sample, this clonotype was seen a few times. The rearrangement joins TRBV3-1 to TRBJ2-3; 13 nucleotides agree with TRBD2. Unmatched junction bases numbered 15, after V lost 5 bases and J lost 4 bases. CDR1 and CDR2 (germline): LGHDT, YNNKEL (reference sequence). The CDR3 runs to 19 residues. This CDR3 is CASSRTSGSLTLQPDTQYF. CDR3 DNA: TGTGCCAGCAGCAGGACTAGCGGGAGTCTTACTTTACAACCAGATACGCAGTATTTT.

The chain has TRBV7-9 and TRBJ2-6, with 8 bases that match TRBD1. CDR1 SEHNR and CDR2 FQNEAQ come from the germline V gene (reference sequence). This CDR3 spans 16 amino acids. J gave up 6 bases and V 4 bases, and 8 bases lay outside the gene matches. The CDR3 DNA is TGTGCCAGCAGCTCCCGGGACAGGTGGGAGGCCAACGTCCTGACTTTC. This translates into CASSSRDRWEANVLTF.

This clonotype was recorded many times. This chain joins TRBV7-8 and TRBJ2-7, with D possibly matching TRBD2 (6 bases). Deletions cut 0 bases from V and 5 bases from J, with 11 bases between. Germline CDR1 is SGHVS and CDR2 is FQNEAQ. There are 14 residues in the CDR3. CDR3 residues: CASSLAVWGDEQYF. Written as DNA, the CDR3 is TGTGCCAGCAGCTTAGCGGTTTGGGGGGACGAGCAGTACTTC.

This chain uses TRBV20-1 with TRBJ2-3; TRBD2 is a possible D gene (5 bases). The germline V gene has CDR1 DFQATT and CDR2 SNEGSKA (reference sequence). The CDR3 extends over 12 amino acids. V was clipped by 6 bases and J by 2 bases, with 9 bases between them. CDR3 residues: CSAERTTDTQYF. CDR3 bases: TGCAGTGCGGAGCGGACCACAGATACGCAGTATTTT.

This clonotype was detected many times. The CDR3, as DNA: TGTGCCAGCAGCAAGGGACCGAGCTCTGGGGCCAACGTCCTGACTTTC. This translates into CASSKGPSSGANVLTF. This sequence joins TRBV5-8 and TRBJ2-6, with D possibly being TRBD1 or TRBD2 (5 bases each). The germline V gene has CDR1 SGHTS and CDR2 YDEGEE. The length of the CDR3 is 16 residues. V lost 4 bases, J lost 0 bases, and 11 bases lay in between.

This clonotype was counted many times. The chain combines TRBV3-1 with TRBJ1-2, with D maybe TRBD1 (5 bases). V gave up 3 bases and J gave up 8 bases, with 10 bases separating them. This CDR3 is 12 amino acids long. Germline lookup yields CDR1 LGHDT and CDR2 YNNKEL (reference sequence). This CDR3 is CASSHLGEGYTF. Here the CDR3 DNA reads TGTGCCAGCAGCCATTTAGGGGAAGGCTACACCTTC. The full variable domain, with the rest looked up from reference TRBV3-1 and TRBJ1-2, is DTAVSQTPKYLVTQMGNDKSIKCEQNLGHDTMYWYKQDSKKFLKIMFSYNNKELIINETVPNRFSPKSPDKAHLNLHINSLELGDSAVYFCASSHLGEGYTFGSGTRLTVV.

J is TRBJ1-1 and V is TRBV5-1; a weak D match, TRBD1 (6 bases). V lost 0 bases, J lost 10 bases, and 19 bases lay in between. CDR3 length: 15 residues. Germline V gives CDR1 SGHRS, CDR2 YFSETQ. Here the CDR3 reads CASSLATGGADGAFF. The CDR3, as DNA: TGCGCCAGCAGCTTGGCGACAGGTGGGGCTGACGGAGCTTTCTTT.

The table lists this clonotype with many counts. The rearrangement joins TRBV6-5 to TRBJ2-1; 8 bases match TRBD2. From germline, CDR1 is MNHEY and CDR2 SVGAGI. The CDR3 is 16 residues long. V lost 8 bases to trimming and J lost 2 bases; unmatched junction nucleotides: 11. CDR3 sequence reads: CASSTAGGETYNEQFF. CDR3 coding DNA: TGTGCCAGCTCCACCGCGGGGGGAGAAACCTACAATGAGCAGTTCTTC.

The table lists this clonotype with many counts. The chain is built from TRBV10-3 and TRBJ1-4; 9 bases are a match to TRBD1. The CDR3 length is 13 residues. Germline V lookup: CDR1 ENHRY, CDR2 SYGVKD. V lost 10 bases, J lost 8 bases, and 8 bases stayed unmatched. The CDR3 protein is CATQGALREKLFF. The CDR3 DNA follows: TGTGCCACACAGGGGGCGCTTAGGGAAAAACTGTTTTTT.

This clonotype occurred many times. V gene TRBV7-9 combines with J gene TRBJ1-1; possibly TRBD1 for D (5 bases). Deletions cut 6 bases from V and 1 base from J, with 12 bases between. The CDR3 is 14 amino acids. Germline CDR1 reads SEHNR; CDR2 reads FQNEAQ (reference sequence). The CDR3 coding sequence is TGTGCCAGCAGGGCGGGACTTTCGAACACTGAAGCTTTCTTT. Protein sequence: CASRAGLSNTEAFF.

V usage is TRBV9 and J usage is TRBJ2-3; TRBD2 agrees at 11 bases. This CDR3 comprises 18 residues. Unmatched junction bases numbered 10, after V lost 0 bases and J lost 4 bases. Germline lookup yields CDR1 SGDLS and CDR2 YYNGEE. The CDR3 nucleotides read TGTGCCAGCAGCGTAGGAGCCCTGACTAGCGGGATGTCAGATACGCAGTATTTT. Protein: CASSVGALTSGMSDTQYF.

This clonotype rates as medium-sized. The chain joins TRBV20-1 to TRBJ2-1; 14 bases agree with TRBD2. V trimming: 6 bases; J trimming: 9 bases; junction bases outside the gene matches: 10. CDR3 length: 15 amino acids. The V gene's germline CDR1 is DFQATT and CDR2 SNEGSKA (reference sequence). The CDR3 DNA sequence: TGCAGTGCCCCGTCCGGGACTAGCGGGGGTAGTGAGCAGTTCTTC. Its translation: CSAPSGTSGGSEQFF.

The chain uses TRBV7-2 and TRBJ2-4, with 8 bases aligning to TRBD1. V lost 1 base and J lost 6; bases outside the gene matches: 14. The CDR3 is 18 amino acids. The germline CDR1 and CDR2 sequences are SGHTA and FQGNSA. The chain's CDR3 is CASSLDPGQGLRRNIQYF. The CDR3 DNA sequence: TGTGCCAGCAGCTTAGATCCCGGACAGGGTTTGAGGCGAAACATTCAGTACTTC.

This clonotype has only a few counts. The chain has TRBV19 and TRBJ2-1; the D gene is possibly TRBD2 (6 bases). Trimming removed 3 bases at V and 5 bases at J, with 11 bases between. This CDR3 contains 14 residues. Germline CDR1 and CDR2: LNHDA and SQIVND (reference sequence). The CDR3 DNA sequence: TGTGCCAGTAGTATCTTATTAGCGGACAATGAGCAGTTCTTC. Translation gives CASSILLADNEQFF.

The table lists this clonotype with many counts. V and J are TRBV19 and TRBJ2-1; 15 nucleotides match TRBD2. Losses at the gene ends were 0 bases for V and 4 bases for J; bases not matched to a gene: 7. Germline V gene data show CDR1 as LNHDA and CDR2 as SQIVND (reference sequence). The CDR3 sequence is 19 residues long. CDR3 in amino acids: CASSIDPRTSGRAYNEQFF. DNA of the CDR3: TGTGCCAGTAGTATAGATCCCCGGACTAGCGGGAGGGCTTACAATGAGCAGTTCTTC.

This clonotype was recorded many times. The chain links TRBV3-1 to TRBJ1-1; TRBD1 aligns across 10 bases. Trimming at V came to 1 base and at J to 11 bases, leaving 7 bases not matched to a gene. The CDR3 totals 14 residues. Germline CDR1 and CDR2: LGHDT and YNNKEL (reference sequence). CDR3 residues: CASSQVDRGRGAFF. The CDR3 DNA reads as TGTGCCAGCAGCCAAGTTGACAGGGGGCGTGGGGCTTTCTTT.

This clonotype came up a few times. The chain carries TRBV7-9 and TRBJ2-3; D might be TRBD1 (5 bases). In germline, CDR1 is SEHNR, CDR2 FQNEAQ (reference sequence). The V gene lost 0 bases and the J gene lost 2 bases, with 6 bases spanning the gap. This CDR3 has 14 residues. CDR3 bases: TGTGCCAGCAGCTTAGCAGGGGTCACAGATACGCAGTATTTT. It specifies CASSLAGVTDTQYF.

Ten or more counts support this clonotype. The J gene is TRBJ1-2, the V gene TRBV7-2, with D uncertain. V was clipped by 2 bases and J by 5 bases, with 6 bases between them. This CDR3 spans 12 amino acids. Germline CDR1 reads SGHTA; CDR2 reads FQGNSA. CDR3 nucleotide sequence: TGTGCCAGCAGCTTAAACGCATATGGCTACACCTTC. Translating gives CASSLNAYGYTF.

This clonotype was counted only a few times. The chain is built from TRBV7-3 and TRBJ2-3; 9 bases align to TRBD1. The CDR3 runs to 14 residues. The germline CDR1 and CDR2 sequences are SGHTA and FQGTGA. V trimming: 3 bases; J trimming: 4 bases; junction bases outside the gene matches: 2. In DNA form, the CDR3 reads TGTGCCAGCAGCTTGGACAGGGGATCAGATACGCAGTATTTT. This encodes CASSLDRGSDTQYF. Using reference TRBV7-3 and TRBJ2-3 for the parts outside the CDR3, the full variable domain is GAGVSQTPSNKVTEKGKYVELRCDPISGHTALYWYRQSLGQGPEFLIYFQGTGAADDSGLPNDRFFAVRPEGSVSTLKIQRTERGDSAVYLCASSLDRGSDTQYFGPGTRLTVL.

This clonotype was recorded many times. The chain couples TRBV7-9 to TRBJ2-7; 9 bases agree with TRBD2. The CDR3 covers 15 residues. V gave up 3 bases and J gave up 1 base; unmatched junction bases: 4. Per the germline V gene, CDR1 is SEHNR and CDR2 is FQNEAQ (reference sequence). The CDR3 bases are TGTGCCAGCAGCTTGGGACTAGCCCAATCCTACGAGCAGTACTTC. Translated: CASSLGLAQSYEQYF.

This clonotype was counted many times. The chain joins TRBV10-3 to TRBJ1-2; 9 bases align to TRBD1. In germline, CDR1 is ENHRY, CDR2 SYGVKD. This CDR3 has 14 residues. After removal of 6 bases from V and 5 bases from J, the junction contained 7 bases not matched to a gene. CDR3 nucleotides: TGTGCCATCAGGCCCGGGACAGGGTCTTATGGCTACACCTTC. Its translation is CAIRPGTGSYGYTF.

This clonotype has at least ten counts. The rearrangement uses TRBV4-3 and TRBJ2-3; D is uncertain. The V end was cut by 0 bases, the J end by 0 bases, with 10 bases between. CDR1 LGHNA and CDR2 YSLEER come from the germline V gene. The CDR3 has 16 residues. This CDR3 reads CASSQDLDRSTDTQYF. CDR3 DNA: TGCGCCAGCAGCCAAGATCTCGACCGCAGCACAGATACGCAGTATTTT.

This clonotype was counted ten times or more. J is TRBJ2-3 and V is TRBV7-2; perhaps TRBD2 as D (6 bases). CDR3 length equals 19 residues. CDR1 and CDR2 from the germline V gene are SGHTA and FQGNSA. The V and J ends lost 0 bases and 0 bases respectively, with 19 bases between them. In DNA, the CDR3 is TGTGCCAGCAGCTTAGCGGTTAGCGGTGACCTATTTAGCACAGATACGCAGTATTTT. Protein: CASSLAVSGDLFSTDTQYF. The full variable domain, rest sourced from reference TRBV7-2 and TRBJ2-3, is GAGVSQSPSNKVTEKGKDVELRCDPISGHTALYWYRQSLGQGLEFLIYFQGNSAPDKSGLPSDRFSAERTGGSVSTLTIQRTQQEDSAVYLCASSLAVSGDLFSTDTQYFGPGTRLTVL.